This paragraph reports one TCR beta chain. Sequencing used immunoSEQ multiplex PCR; TCRdb keeps in-frame clones, though not all of them. Among roughly 140,000 clones listed, roughly 84% were seen once. This sample stems from a study of blood T cell repertoires in COVID-19. Across the study: Acute-phase and convalescent COVID-19 samples originated in the United States, Italy and Spain.

The cohort comprised adults aged about 18 to 100 years residing in 20 to 30 US areas. A case of COVID-19 had been met by exposed participants within 2 weeks before study entry. Trimming removed 5 bases from V and 5 bases from J, with 17 bases in between. The CDR3 sequence is 15 residues long. CDR1 is SGHNT and CDR2 is YYREEE in the germline V gene (reference sequence). This chain connects TRBV5-4 to TRBJ2-1; D might be TRBD2 (6 bases). The sequencing sample was made of PBMCs or T cells enriched from blood (not recorded which). The TCR comes from a woman in her 50s who had been exposed to COVID-19. Here the CDR3 DNA reads TGTGCCAGCAGTCCTAGGGGCGGGGTTAACAATGAGCAGTTCTTC. The encoded protein is CASSPRGGVNNEQFF. Using reference TRBV5-4 and TRBJ2-1 for the parts outside the CDR3, the full variable domain is ETGVTQSPTHLIKTRGQQVTLRCSSQSGHNTVSWYQQALGQGPQFIFQYYREEENGRGNFPPRFSGLQFPNYSSELNVNALELDDSALYLCASSPRGGVNNEQFFGPGTRLTVL.